This T cell receptor beta chain emerged from a study of shared clonotypes between healthy human individuals. Overall study findings and caveats: A reduction in generation probabilities was seen for non-shared clonotypes relative to those shared by all four donors.

Regarding this clone: What it binds is unknown.

Template for every sorted-subset replicate PCR totaled approximately 0.2 ug DNA, roughly 30,000 T cell genomes. The assay was immunoSEQ multiplex PCR, and TCRdb's table has in-frame clones only and misses some. The sample holds roughly 2.6 million clones, 85% to 95% seen once. V was clipped by 3 bases and J by 0 bases, with 15 bases between them. This CDR3 comprises 17 residues. Germline V CDR1 and CDR2: SEHNR, FQNEAQ (reference sequence). The donors, all of them Caucasian adults, lived in Nashville, Tennessee. The specimen sequenced was naive CD4+ T cells sorted from blood. Subset meaning: CD45RA+ positively selected. The TCR was taken from a man between 18 and 29 years old in good health. This rearrangement joins TRBV7-9 to TRBJ2-1, with D perhaps TRBD2 (6 bases). CDR3 loop: CASSFQAGLSSYNEQFF. Written as DNA, the CDR3 is TGTGCCAGCAGCTTCCAAGCGGGTCTAAGCTCCTACAATGAGCAGTTCTTC.